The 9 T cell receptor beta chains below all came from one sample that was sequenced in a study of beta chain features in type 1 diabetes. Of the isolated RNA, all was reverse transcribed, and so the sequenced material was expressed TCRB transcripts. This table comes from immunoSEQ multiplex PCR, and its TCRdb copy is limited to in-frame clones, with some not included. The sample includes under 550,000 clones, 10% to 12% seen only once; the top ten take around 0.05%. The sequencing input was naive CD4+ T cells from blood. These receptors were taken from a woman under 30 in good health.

This CDR3 reads CASPGEVDNEQFF. CDR3 nucleotide sequence: TGTGCCAGCCCAGGAGAGGTAGACAATGAGCAGTTCTTC. The gene calls are TRBV27 and TRBJ2-1; D remains ambiguous. Trimming stripped 8 bases from V and 5 bases from J, with 13 bases between. This CDR3 is built from 13 residues. Germline CDR1 and CDR2: MNHEY and SMNVEV (reference sequence).

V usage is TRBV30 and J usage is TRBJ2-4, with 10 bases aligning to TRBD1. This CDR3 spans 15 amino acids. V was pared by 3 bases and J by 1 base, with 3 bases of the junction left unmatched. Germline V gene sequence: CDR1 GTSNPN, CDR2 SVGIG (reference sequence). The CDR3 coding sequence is TGTGCCTGGAGGGGACAGGGGCAGGCCAAAAACATTCAGTACTTC. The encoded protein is CAWRGQGQAKNIQYF.

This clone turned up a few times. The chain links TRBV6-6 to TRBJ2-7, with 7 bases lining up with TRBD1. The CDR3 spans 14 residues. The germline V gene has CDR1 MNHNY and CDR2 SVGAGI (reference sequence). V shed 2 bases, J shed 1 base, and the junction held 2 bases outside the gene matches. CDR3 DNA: TGTGCCAGCAGTTACGGACAGGCATCCTACGAGCAGTACGTC. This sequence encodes CASSYGQASYEQYV.

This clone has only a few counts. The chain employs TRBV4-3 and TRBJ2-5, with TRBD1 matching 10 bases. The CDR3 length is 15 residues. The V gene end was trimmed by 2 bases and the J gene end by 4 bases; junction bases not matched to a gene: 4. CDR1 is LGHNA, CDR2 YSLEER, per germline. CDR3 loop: CASSQWGQGRETQYF. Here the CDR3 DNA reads TGCGCCAGCAGCCAATGGGGACAGGGGAGAGAGACCCAGTACTTC.

The CDR3 bases are TGCAGCGTTCTCCCGGCAGGGGGCAGGACAGATACGCAGTATTTT. Its protein product is CSVLPAGGRTDTQYF. The chain employs TRBV29-1 and TRBJ2-3, with 8 positions matching TRBD1. Germline CDR1 reads SQVTM; CDR2 reads ANQGSEA. The CDR3 length is 15 residues. Unmatched junction bases numbered 10, after V lost 5 bases and J lost 3 bases.

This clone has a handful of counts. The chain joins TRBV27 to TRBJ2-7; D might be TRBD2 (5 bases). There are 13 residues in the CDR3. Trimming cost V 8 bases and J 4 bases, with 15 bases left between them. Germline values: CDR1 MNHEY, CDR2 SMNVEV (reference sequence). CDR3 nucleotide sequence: TGTGCCAGCGACGAGGGTAGAGAGTACGAGCAGTACTTC. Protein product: CASDEGREYEQYF.

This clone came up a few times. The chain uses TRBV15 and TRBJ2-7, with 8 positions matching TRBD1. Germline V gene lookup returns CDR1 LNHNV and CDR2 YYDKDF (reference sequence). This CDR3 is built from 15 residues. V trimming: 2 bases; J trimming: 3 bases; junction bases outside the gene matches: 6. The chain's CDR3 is CATSRSPTGDYEQYF. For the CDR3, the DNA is TGTGCCACCAGCAGATCCCCGACAGGGGACTACGAGCAGTACTTC.

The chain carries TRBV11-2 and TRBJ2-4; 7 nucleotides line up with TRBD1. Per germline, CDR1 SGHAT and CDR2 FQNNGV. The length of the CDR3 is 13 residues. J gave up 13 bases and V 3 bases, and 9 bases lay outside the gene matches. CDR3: CASSFTSGTEQYF. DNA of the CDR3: TGTGCCAGCAGCTTTACCTCCGGGACAGAGCAGTACTTC.

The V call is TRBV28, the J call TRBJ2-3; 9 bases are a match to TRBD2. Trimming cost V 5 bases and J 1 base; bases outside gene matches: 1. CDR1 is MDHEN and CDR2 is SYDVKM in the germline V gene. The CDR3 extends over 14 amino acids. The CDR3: CASSRTSGTDTQYF. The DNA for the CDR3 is TGTGCCAGCAGTCGGACTAGCGGCACAGATACGCAGTATTTT.